Presented here are 26 T cell receptor beta chains from one specimen sequenced in a study of blood T cell repertoires in COVID-19. Method: immunoSEQ multiplex PCR; TCRdb's copy keeps in-frame clones and lacks some. The data show around 280,000 clones, with roughly 87% seen just once and over 6% held by the top ten. The source material was PBMCs or T cells enriched from blood (not recorded which). All receptors come from a woman aged 35 to 49 who had recovered from COVID-19.

This chain connects TRBV7-9 to TRBJ2-5; tentatively, D is TRBD1 (6 bases). Germline CDR1 SEHNR, CDR2 FQNEAQ (reference sequence). The CDR3 sequence is 13 residues long. The germline V and J ends were trimmed by 6 bases and 5 bases, with 13 bases remaining between them. CDR3 in DNA: TGTGCCAGCAGGGATCAGGGGATCGAGACCCAGTACTTC. Residues: CASRDQGIETQYF.

The rearrangement links TRBV12-3 or TRBV12-4 to TRBJ1-2; the D gene is possibly TRBD1 (6 bases). V lost 5 bases and J 8 bases, leaving 15 bases between the germline ends. The CDR3 has 13 residues. The CDR3 region has the DNA TGTGCCAGCAGTATACAGGGTTGGGGCGGCTACACCTTC. This sequence encodes CASSIQGWGGYTF.

The chain employs TRBV28 and TRBJ2-5; D may be TRBD2 (6 bases). CDR1 and CDR2 (germline): MDHEN, SYDVKM. The V end lost 4 bases, the J end lost 4 bases, and 22 bases lay between the germline ends. The CDR3 contains 17 residues. The CDR3 loop is CASSSGTPVGGIETQYF. The CDR3 nucleotides are TGTGCCAGCAGTTCCGGGACTCCAGTAGGCGGGATAGAGACCCAGTACTTC.

Only one count was recorded for this clone. The genes are TRBV28 and TRBJ1-2; 11 nucleotides line up with TRBD1. Germline trimming cut 6 bases from V and 3 bases from J; bases unmatched to any gene: 6. The CDR3 sequence is 15 residues long. Germline V lookup: CDR1 MDHEN, CDR2 SYDVKM. The CDR3 DNA reads as TGTGCCAGCAGCGGACAGGGGGCTTCGGACTATGGCTACACCTTC. Amino acids: CASSGQGASDYGYTF.

V gene TRBV19 combines with J gene TRBJ2-1; TRBD2 agrees at 7 bases. The CDR3 is 17 residues long. V lost 1 base to trimming and J lost 4 bases; unmatched junction nucleotides: 10. Germline CDR1 LNHDA, CDR2 SQIVND (reference sequence). CDR3 sequence reads: CASSIVWGGRGYNEQFF. CDR3 nucleotides: TGTGCCAGTAGTATAGTGTGGGGCGGGAGAGGGTACAATGAGCAGTTCTTC.

The chain joins TRBV11-2 to TRBJ2-3, with a possible D match to TRBD1 (6 bases). The germline V and J ends were trimmed by 5 bases and 1 base, with 16 bases remaining between them. The CDR3 runs to 16 residues. Germline V gene data show CDR1 as SGHAT and CDR2 as FQNNGV. CDR3 residues: CASSPRADSGTDTQYF. CDR3 nucleotides: TGTGCCAGCAGCCCCCGCGCGGACAGCGGCACAGATACGCAGTATTTT.

Only a few counts were recorded for this clone. V usage is TRBV7-2 and J usage is TRBJ2-7; D may be TRBD1 (6 bases). CDR1 and CDR2 (germline): SGHTA, FQGNSA. The CDR3 runs to 15 residues. Between the trimmed V and J ends, which lost 4 bases and 4 bases, there was a span of 17 bases. CDR3 in DNA: TGTGCCAGCAGCTCAGATTACCGAAGGGGGTACGAGCAGTACTTC. This gives the protein CASSSDYRRGYEQYF.

This sequence joins TRBV7-9 and TRBJ1-1; 8 bases are shared with TRBD1. Germline lookup yields CDR1 SEHNR and CDR2 FQNEAQ (reference sequence). This CDR3 has 15 residues. J gave up 1 base and V 3 bases, and 4 bases lay outside the gene matches. The CDR3: CASSFTTGANTEAFF. CDR3 nucleotide sequence: TGTGCCAGCAGCTTTACGACAGGGGCGAACACTGAAGCTTTCTTT.

The rearrangement joins TRBV28 to TRBJ2-5, with no clear D. Germline CDR1 reads MDHEN; CDR2 reads SYDVKM. V dropped 7 bases and J dropped 5 bases, with 14 bases sitting between them. The CDR3 sequence is 13 residues long. CDR3 amino acids: CASKRAPLETQYF. CDR3 sequence (DNA): TGTGCCAGCAAACGAGCCCCTCTGGAGACCCAGTACTTC.

The CDR3 DNA reads TGTGCCAGCAGCCTTTACTTTAGCGGGAGTTCCCCCCACGAGCAGTACTTC. It codes for CASSLYFSGSSPHEQYF. The chain employs TRBV5-4 and TRBJ2-7, with 9 bases matching TRBD2. Germline V gene data show CDR1 as SGHNT and CDR2 as YYREEE (reference sequence). The CDR3 is 17 residues long. V was clipped by 4 bases and J by 5 bases; unmatched bases: 16.

This clone was recorded at least ten times. The chain carries TRBV10-1 and TRBJ2-7; possible D gene TRBD2, 6 bases. Trimming took 5 bases from V and 0 from J, leaving 26 bases between them. This CDR3 has 19 residues. Germline CDR1 and CDR2: WNHNN and SYGVQD (reference sequence). In DNA, the CDR3 is TGCGCCAGCAGTAGGCCGGGACTTTCAGAGCCCTCCCTCTCCTACGAGCAGTACTTC. Translating it yields CASSRPGLSEPSLSYEQYF.

The J gene is TRBJ2-1, the V gene TRBV7-9; the D is unclear. Between the trimmed V and J ends, which lost 3 bases and 0 bases, there was a span of 6 bases. This CDR3 is 14 amino acids long. Looked up from germline, CDR1 is SEHNR and CDR2 is FQNEAQ (reference sequence). CDR3 sequence reads: CASSFSSSYNEQFF. CDR3 DNA sequence: TGTGCCAGCAGCTTCTCGAGCTCCTACAATGAGCAGTTCTTC.

V usage is TRBV18 and J usage is TRBJ1-1; tentative D call: TRBD1 (5 bases). The CDR3 is made up of 15 amino acids. The V end lost 4 bases, the J end lost 6 bases, and 18 bases lay between the germline ends. The germline V gene has CDR1 KGHSH and CDR2 LQKENI. The CDR3 DNA sequence: TGTGCCAGCTCACGGGCAGGGCAGGGTTCTGCTGAAGCTTTCTTT. This gives the protein CASSRAGQGSAEAFF.

The gene calls are TRBV20-1 and TRBJ1-1; 8 positions agree with TRBD1. The CDR3 has 11 amino acids. The J segment lost 10 bases and the V segment lost 5 bases, leaving 6 bases of the junction unmatched. In germline, CDR1 is DFQATT, CDR2 SNEGSKA (reference sequence). CDR3 nucleotide sequence: TGCAGTGCTTCAGGGGGCGCGGGAGCTTTCTTT. It is translated as CSASGGAGAFF.

V and J are TRBV7-2 and TRBJ2-1; 10 nucleotides align to TRBD2. CDR1 is SGHTA and CDR2 is FQGNSA in the germline V gene. Trimming removed 5 bases from V and 3 bases from J; junction bases left unmatched: 7. There are 16 residues in the CDR3. CDR3 amino acids: CASSPDSGRLYNEQFF. DNA for the CDR3: TGTGCCAGCAGCCCTGATAGCGGGAGGCTCTACAATGAGCAGTTCTTC.

A note on this clone: Other DNA sequences in this specimen translate into the identical CDR3. The genes are TRBV28 and TRBJ1-4, with no clear D. This CDR3 contains 14 residues. V was trimmed by 3 bases and J by 8 bases, leaving 13 bases between them. The V gene's germline CDR1 is MDHEN and CDR2 SYDVKM. The CDR3 bases are TGTGCCAGCAGTTTCCGCGGAGGTAACGAAAAACTGTTTTTT. Translation: CASSFRGGNEKLFF.

This clone showed up just once. The rearrangement joins TRBV4-2 to TRBJ2-7, with 7 bases matching TRBD2. V trimming: 1 base; J trimming: 6 bases; junction bases outside the gene matches: 9. There are 15 residues in the CDR3. Germline V gene lookup returns CDR1 LGHNA and CDR2 YNFKEQ. CDR3 nucleotides: TGTGCCAGCAGCCAAGTTATGGCGGGAGTCGTCGAGCAGTACTTC. It codes for CASSQVMAGVVEQYF.

This chain uses TRBV11-2 with TRBJ1-2; 12 nucleotides match TRBD1. This CDR3 comprises 14 residues. Trimming took 5 bases from V and 6 from J; bases not matched to a gene: 4. Germline CDR1 reads SGHAT; CDR2 reads FQNNGV. As DNA, the CDR3 is TGTGCCAGCAGCCTCGGGACAGGGGGCGATGGCTACACCTTC. Translation gives CASSLGTGGDGYTF.

The gene calls are TRBV10-3 and TRBJ1-1; D might be TRBD1 (5 bases). CDR3 size: 14 residues. CDR1 and CDR2 (germline): ENHRY, SYGVKD. V dropped 3 bases and J dropped 1 base, with 9 bases sitting between them. Here the CDR3 DNA reads TGTGCCATCAGTGACAACGGACAGAACACTGAAGCTTTCTTT. Residues: CAISDNGQNTEAFF.

The V call is TRBV18, the J call TRBJ1-1; 7 bases line up with TRBD1. The CDR3 covers 13 residues. The V gene end was trimmed by 6 bases and the J gene end by 4 bases; junction bases not matched to a gene: 5. CDR1 is KGHSH and CDR2 is LQKENI in the germline V gene. This chain's CDR3 is CASSLDRSTEAFF. CDR3 DNA sequence: TGTGCCAGCTCCCTGGACAGGTCCACTGAAGCTTTCTTT. Full variable domain (outside the CDR3, taken from reference TRBV18 and TRBJ1-1): NAGVMQNPRHLVRRRGQEARLRCSPMKGHSHVYWYRQLPEEGLKFMVYLQKENIIDESGMPKERFSAEFPKEGPSILRIQQVVRGDSAAYFCASSLDRSTEAFFGQGTRLTVV.

The gene calls are TRBV11-2 and TRBJ2-7; D is unclear. Trimming shortened V by 5 bases and J by 0 bases, and 14 bases separated the two germline ends. Looked up from germline, CDR1 is SGHAT and CDR2 is FQNNGV. CDR3 size: 15 residues. The DNA for the CDR3 is TGTGCCAGCAGCGCCAAGACTGGTGGCTCCTACGAGCAGTACTTC. Translated: CASSAKTGGSYEQYF.

The genes are TRBV3-1 (or the pseudogene TRBV3-2) and TRBJ2-1; 7 nucleotides line up with TRBD2. The J segment lost 4 bases and the V segment lost 6 bases, leaving 9 bases of the junction unmatched. The CDR3 has 15 residues. Germline V CDR1 and CDR2: LGHDT, YNNKEL (reference sequence). CDR3 sequence: CASSFTGTTYNEQFF. CDR3 nucleotide sequence: TGTGCCAGCAGTTTCACCGGGACTACATACAATGAGCAGTTCTTC.

J is TRBJ2-7 and V is TRBV9; 10 bases fit TRBD1. Per germline, CDR1 SGDLS and CDR2 YYNGEE. With V trimmed by 3 bases and J by 5 bases, 5 bases remained unmatched. This CDR3 has 14 residues. CDR3 bases: TGTGCCAGCAGCGCCCGGGACAGGGGCCACGAGCAGTACTTC. Translation: CASSARDRGHEQYF.

The chain couples TRBV12-3 or TRBV12-4 to TRBJ2-7, with D unresolved. The V end lost 2 bases, the J end lost 1 base, and 6 bases lay between the germline ends. The CDR3 is 13 residues long. CDR3 DNA sequence: TGTGCCAGCAGTTTAATACAGTCCTACGAGCAGTACTTC. As protein: CASSLIQSYEQYF.

Note on this clone: One end of the junction varies from germline; a read error may be responsible. The rearrangement joins TRBV12-3 or TRBV12-4 to TRBJ2-3, with D possibly matching TRBD1 (6 bases). CDR3 length equals 8 residues. CDR3 in amino acids: CASSYRDF. In DNA form, the CDR3 reads TGTGCCAGCAGTTACAGGGATTTT.

The chain employs TRBV6-1 and TRBJ1-6; 8 nucleotides line up with TRBD1. This CDR3 has 17 amino acids. From germline, CDR1 is MNHNS and CDR2 SASEGT. Unmatched junction bases numbered 6, after V lost 4 bases and J lost 1 base. CDR3 DNA: TGTGCCAGCAGTGCTACAGGGGGACGTTCCTATAATTCACCCCTCCACTTT. Amino acid sequence: CASSATGGRSYNSPLHF.